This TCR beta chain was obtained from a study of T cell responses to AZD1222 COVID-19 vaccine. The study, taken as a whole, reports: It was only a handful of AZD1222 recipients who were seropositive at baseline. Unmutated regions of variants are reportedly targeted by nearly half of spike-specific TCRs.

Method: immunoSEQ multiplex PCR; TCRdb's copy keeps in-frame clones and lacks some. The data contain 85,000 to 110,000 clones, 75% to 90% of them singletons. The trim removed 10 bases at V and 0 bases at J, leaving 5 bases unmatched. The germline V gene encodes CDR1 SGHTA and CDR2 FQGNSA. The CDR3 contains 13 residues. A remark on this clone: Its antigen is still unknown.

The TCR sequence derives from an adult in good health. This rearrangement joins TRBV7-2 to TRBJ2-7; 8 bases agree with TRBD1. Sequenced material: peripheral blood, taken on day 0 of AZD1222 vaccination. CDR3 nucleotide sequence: TGTGCCACCCGGACAGGGAACTCCTACGAGCAGTACTTC. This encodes CATRTGNSYEQYF.